The clone carrying this TCR beta chain was picked up many times. No antigen is known for it. This sample was included in a study of Graves' ophthalmopathy and Graves' hyperthyroidism. Study in general: Peripheral blood was collected at initial diagnosis, before any treatment. Points from the study as a whole: Blood contained most expanded thyroid clonotypes exceeding 0.001 frequency.

From RNA, the CDR3 regions of TCR beta chains were amplified and sequenced. Second-round multiplex PCR came after a first-round RT-PCR that employed HTBI primers. TCRdb independently ran MiXCR on the multiplex PCR reads; one entry per CDR3 protein. The table has approximately 330,000 distinct CDR3 sequences, around a sixth seen once; the top ten hold about 12%. As diagnostic evidence, clinical symptoms, serum thyroxine, TRAb, thyroid ultrasound and orbital computed tomography were relied upon. Out of 9.5 to 10 ml of fresh peripheral blood, PBMCs were obtained. Specimen: peripheral blood. This sequence originates from an adult man with Graves' ophthalmopathy.

CDR3 bases: TGTGCCTGGTCGATTGATCCCAATCAGCCCCAGCATTTT. Amino acids: CAWSIDPNQPQHF. The V gene is TRBV30, the J gene TRBJ1-5; D is undetermined. V lost 5 bases and J 3 bases, leaving 11 bases between the germline ends. Germline V gene data show CDR1 as GTSNPN and CDR2 as SVGIG (reference sequence). This CDR3 is 13 amino acids long.